This TCR beta chain was retrieved from a study of vaccination effects on CD4 cells after COVID-19 (dated by TCRdb to the early 2020s). Some background on the complete study: Two doses of either the BNT162b2 or the mRNA-1273 mRNA SARS-CoV-2 vaccine were administered to participants. SARS-CoV-2 spike-specific CD4+ TCR repertoires from before and after mRNA vaccination were compared in COVID-19 convalescent patients and in infection-naive vaccine recipients. A total of around eleven COVID-19 convalescent patients and a handful of SARS-CoV-2-naive healthy vaccine recipients were included in the full study. In the study, cultures from other donors were sequenced using the Oncomine TCR Beta short-read assay on an Illumina iSeq 100. The paper's findings and limits, for the study overall: Limitations of the study were the small number of convalescent patients and the absence of early post-infection timepoints. Among healthy vaccine recipients, nearly all vaccine-induced clones were SARS-CoV-2 mono-reactive, and only 1 of 255 was cross-reactive with common cold coronaviruses. At late post-vaccination timepoints, both infection-induced and vaccine-induced clones showed marked clonal contraction, consistent with waning T cell responses.

The library was made by the immunoSEQ multiplex PCR assay. TCR beta CDR3 sequencing was performed on DNA from the cultured, isolated CD4+ T cells. Concerning the study's data processing: Non-productive TCR sequences were removed and reads were trimmed to the CDR3 region, keeping CDR3s of at least 7 amino acids. Antigen-specific clonotypes were identified with the MANAFEST web app by comparing expansion in peptide wells against reference cultures. To count as positive, a clone had to show expansion at FDR<0.05 compared with the reference and with all other wells, an odds ratio above 5, and a frequency above 0.1% in two replicate wells. Cross-reactive clonotypes were defined as significantly expanded in SARS-CoV-2 spike wells and in at least one common cold coronavirus spike condition. CDR3 similarity was assessed by Levenshtein distance with the stringdist R package, and unrooted trees were built with ape in R 3.6.1. TCRdb carries this immuneACCESS record with in-frame sequences only. Its versions omit some clonotypes, under half of them owing to an unresolved V gene in the studies checked, with the rest unexplained. V and J calls and clone size come straight from that table; D and trimming were deduced from the DNA. The sample profile shows roughly 21,000 clones; more than 65% of them were found once. 20% to 30% of the sample comes from the top ten.

In the ViraFEST assay, PBMC were stimulated with viral peptide pools, and TCR sequencing was then used to find antigen-specific CD4+ T cell clonotypes based on their expansion. After around 11 days of culture, CD4+ T cells were isolated with the EasySep CD4+ T cell isolation kit. Negative nucleocapsid antibody results before and after vaccination confirmed that the healthy vaccine recipients had no prior SARS-CoV-2 infection. A few million PBMC per well were cultured with roughly 10 ug/ml peptides in IMDM containing approximately 4.7% human AB serum, about 9.6 IU/ml IL-2 and gentamicin. On days 3 and 7, half of the culture medium was replaced with fresh IL-2-containing medium. Unless noted otherwise, every peptide stimulation condition was grown in triplicate wells. PBMC were separated from whole blood using Ficoll-Paque Plus gradient centrifugation and were then either cryopreserved at -140C or used fresh. The overlapping peptide pools covered the spike proteins of SARS-CoV-2 as well as those of the common cold coronaviruses HCoV-NL63, HCoV-OC43 and HCoV-229E. The QIAamp micro DNA kit was used to extract genomic DNA from the cultured CD4+ T cells.

Details on this clone: Its antigen specificity is not known. No base qualities exist here, and no much larger clone lies one base off it.

This specimen consisted of CD4+ T cells from PBMCs cultured with HCoV-NL63 spike peptides, obtained before COVID-19 vaccination. Sample cell subset or site, as interpreted from the label and publication: HCoV-NL63 spike overlapping peptide pool stimulation. The TCR sequence derives from a human donor who received a COVID-19 vaccine.

The nucleotides are TGTGCCAGCTCACCACCGGGGGGGGTAGCCACTGAAGCTTTCTTT. The encoded protein is CASSPPGGVATEAFF. The chain employs TRBV18 and TRBJ1-1, with a tentative D gene TRBD1 over 5 matching bases. The V and J ends are trimmed by 0 bases and 4 bases, leaving 12 bases between them. The germline V gene gives CDR1 as KGHSH and CDR2 as LQKENI. The CDR3, from cysteine to phenylalanine, totals 15 residues. CDR3 DNA is the only sequence kept; it has 45 bases, read in frame from the first base.